This T cell receptor (beta chain) is drawn from a study of OX40 agonist ivuxolimab in advanced cancers. As for the study in general: Subjects had a mean age of about 61 years, with a range of about 20 to 85; 82.7% were male.

This clone was detected only a few times. Its antigen remains unidentified. The germline CDR1 and CDR2 sequences are LNHDA and SQIVND (reference sequence). V shed 10 bases, J shed 7 bases, and the junction held 14 bases outside the gene matches. The CDR3 consists of 14 residues. Only in-frame clones appear in the TCRdb table, and some are missing; sequencing was by immunoSEQ multiplex PCR. Among 50,000 or so clones listed, approximately 87% were seen once. Study-wide results and limits: On average, a greater number of expanded clones characterised CD8+ T cells relative to CD4+. Both CD4+ and CD8+ T cell populations in blood had undergone clonal expansion by week 6 at 0.1 to 3.0 mg/kg. Among some nonresponders, normalized T-cell clonal expansion was also low.

The TCR sequence derives from an adult with an advanced solid tumor such as melanoma, head and neck, liver or kidney cancer. Specimen: CD4+ or CD8+ T cells sorted from blood, collected in a trial of the OX40 agonist ivuxolimab. The chain is built from TRBV19 and TRBJ1-2, with 8 bases lining up with TRBD1. In DNA, the CDR3 is TGTGCCATTCAACGGGGGCAGGGGGCGAGTGGCTACACCTTC. Translated, it gives CAIQRGQGASGYTF.